Described below is a single TCR beta chain sequence and its context. The antigen remains undetermined. These data come from a study of vaccination and CD4 T cells after COVID-19. From germline, CDR1 is SGHAT and CDR2 FQNNGV. The CDR3 has 16 amino acids. Trimming took off 5 bases at V and 3 bases at J, with 18 bases between the two ends. Documented treatment: approximately nine-day PBMC culture with coronavirus spike peptide pools or control peptides (ViraFEST assay). Via ViraFEST, peptide pools expanded antigen-specific T cells before TCR sequencing. There were positive PCR dates ranging from March to December 2020, all predating US Alpha, Beta and Delta variants. The Oncomine TCR Beta short-read assay was what sequenced the DNA obtained from cultured CD4+ T cells. TCRdb independently ran MiXCR on the PCR reads; one entry per CDR3 protein. The sample contains some 12,000 distinct CDR3 sequences, around 20% of which appear only once.

The chain combines TRBV11-2 with TRBJ2-3; tentative D call: TRBD1 (6 bases). The receptor comes from a human donor who had recovered from COVID-19. The starting material was CD4+ T cells from blood, cultured in vitro, obtained after SARS-CoV-2 vaccination. This CDR3 reads CASSPRQAGSTDTQYF. The CDR3 DNA follows: TGTGCCAGCAGCCCACGACAGGCAGGGTCAACAGATACGCAGTATTTT.